The sequence of this T cell receptor (beta chain) was determined in a study of cytomegalovirus exposure and HLA in healthy donors (dated by TCRdb to 2016 to 2017). Some background on the complete study: According to an earlier analysis of 587 of the donors, 200 million or so T cells yielded 117 million unique TCR beta sequences and 276 Gb of sequence data. A later genetic analysis used genome-wide SNP genotypes for about 60% of the 666 donors, treating that subset as a discovery cohort. In the later analysis, no new phenotypic data were used to find candidate immune exposures; instead, reliance was placed on TCR beta sequences and their occurrence across donors. Class I and class II HLA loci were covered by the typing at four-digit resolution. The study profiled the T cell repertoires of hundreds of subjects by immunosequencing and related them to cytomegalovirus serostatus. The study aimed to test whether signatures of past pathogen exposure could be identified by cataloging public T cell receptors. The study combined high-throughput TCR immunosequencing, statistical association of individual TCRs with disease status, and machine learning to predict cytomegalovirus infection status. Every repertoire in the discovery cohort had been generated on one and the same sequencing platform. Besides the first cohort of under 700 subjects, a separate validation cohort made up of around 120 different subjects was used. Four or five DR-DQ haplotypes were treated as single units for association and clustering because of strong linkage in the cohort. A later analysis re-examined previously published TCR beta repertoires from just over 650 donors and added high-resolution HLA genotyping to investigate patterns of TCR occurrence. Typing coverage differed by locus: A, B, C, DRB1 and DQB1 were typed in about 620-640 donors, DQA1 in about 500, DPA1 in some 610, and DPB1 in 472. The genetic ancestry cluster associated with self-reported Caucasian donors included 81% of the approximately 410 genotyped donors. About 280 gigabases of sequencing data and about 92 million unique TCR sequences made up an early release that covered nearly 650 HLA-typed donors. On average, about 200,000 unique TCR beta nucleotide sequences were sequenced per donor among a few hundred genotyped donors of the cohort, with 15% to 20% of those sequences being non-productive. In an earlier analysis of a few hundred of the donors, high-throughput TCR beta sequencing was used to judge whether each TCR beta V gene segment behaved as functional or pseudogenic. Donor age, sex, ethnicity and CMV serostatus were compiled alongside the repertoire data.

Concerning this clone itself: No cognate antigen has been identified for it. Base-call qualities are not available, and no considerably larger clone is one nucleotide away.

Spanning cysteine to phenylalanine, the CDR3 consists of 16 amino acids. Only the CDR3 portion is preserved as DNA: 48 bases, with reading frame beginning at the first base. In the germline V gene (reference sequence), CDR1 corresponds to SGHNT and CDR2 to YYREEE. Trimming at the junction amounts to 0 bases on V and 4 bases on J, and the germline ends lie 13 bases apart. The cohort was made up of approximately 670 healthy bone marrow donors. At the time of sampling, every cohort member was nominally healthy, though immune exposures that went unrecorded were likely present. The donor tested CMV seropositive, placing the donor among the 289 seropositive members of the cohort. A peripheral blood sample was provided by each donor, and peripheral blood mononuclear cells were used for TCR beta sequencing. Genomic DNA extraction from the blood cell samples was performed with the Qiagen DNeasy Blood Extraction Kit.

Receptor libraries were prepared by the immunoSEQ multiplex PCR assay. For the multiplex PCR, a mixture combining 60 forward primers for TCR Vbeta segments and 13 reverse primers for TCR Jbeta segments was used. The CDR3 region of rearranged TCR beta genes was amplified from genomic DNA by a multiplex PCR assay. Amplified TCR beta libraries were sequenced as 87-base-pair reads on the Illumina HiSeq System. The published analysis was carried out like this. A later analysis tallied tens of millions of unique TCR beta chains across the 650 to 750 repertoires, and approximately 12 million of those chains were shared by two or more donors. A nearest-neighbor algorithm error-corrected the raw reads and collapsed the reads into unique sequences, merging closely related sequences to remove PCR and sequencing errors. To assign V, D and J gene segments, CDR3 sequences were aligned to IMGT reference sequences. Each retained sequence needed at least a six-nucleotide match to both a V gene segment and a J gene segment. A rearrangement counted as productive if the CDR3 had no stop codons and remained in frame with V and J, and every other rearrangement counted as non-productive. Following IMGT convention, CDR3 was defined as the stretch from the second conserved V-encoded cysteine to the conserved J-encoded phenylalanine. The earlier analysis of more than 450 of the donors excluded sequences that lacked an unambiguous match to a single V gene segment. In an earlier analysis of several hundred of the donors, V segments were called functional above 56.7% productive rearrangements and were called segregating when the between-donor standard deviation exceeded 5%. To diagnose cytomegalovirus status from the catalog of TCR beta chain sequences, a statistical classification framework was built. V and J gene assignment, in a later analysis, came from comparing TCR nucleotide sequences with IMGT/GENE-DB human TR gene sequences. A later analysis assigned CDR3 sequences and most-parsimonious VDJ recombination scenarios with the TCRdist pipeline. In a later analysis, each TCR beta chain was defined by its CDR3 amino acid sequence together with its V-gene family, and reads lacking a unique V-gene family were excluded. In a later analysis, several hundred highly shared, low-generation-probability nucleotide sequences were removed to address suspected cross-contamination and a sequencing artifact. A later analysis calculated a clonal expansion index for each public chain from normalized within-repertoire ranks of inferred template counts. In a later analysis, generation probabilities were computed with a VDJ recombination model fitted to out-of-frame rearrangements, and the resulting probabilities were checked against IGoR. Hypergeometric tests were used in a later analysis to score TCR-TCR, TCR-HLA and TCR-CMV co-occurrence, with a repertoire-size bias correction applied to the TCR pairs. In a later analysis, false discovery rates were estimated by permuting HLA or CMV assignments 20 times. A later analysis grouped co-occurring TCRs with DBSCAN, adding TCRdist sequence similarity when clustering within HLA-allele-positive subsets. Repertoires with fewer than 30,000 or more than 120,000 public chains were left out of co-occurrence clustering, as were about 5 repertoires with anomalous nucleotide sharing. In TCRdb, the immuneACCESS table is reduced to in-frame sequences with V and J assigned. These tables do not hold every clone; where another copy was compared, an unresolved V gene accounts for under half, and the others remain unexplained. V, J and clone size are taken as reported in that table, and D and trimming were inferred from the DNA itself. Present in this sample are tens of thousands of clones, about 72% of which were seen just once. Of the sample, about 8% is held by the ten largest clones.

Results and caveats for the whole study, not just this receptor: Some IMGT-functional V segments, including TRBV6-2 and TRBV6-3, could not be told apart with the 87-base-pair reads, so those segments were excluded. Presence/absence analyses assumed roughly uniform sequencing depth across donors, an assumption that may not hold. A further reported finding was that TCR beta sequences accurately predicted the HLA-A and HLA-B alleles for most subjects in the first cohort. HLA typing was unavailable for some donors at each locus, so association tests used only the typed subset. The only immune exposure information available for the cohort was CMV serostatus. The classifier was reported to diagnose cytomegalovirus status with high specificity and sensitivity in both the original cohort and the validation cohort. The authors suggested that the approach could potentially be extended to other disease states and immunological phenotypes. The cohort was sequenced for TCR beta chains only, and without alpha or paired-chain data the features that could be detected were limited. An earlier analysis of approximately 540 of the donors showed that most TCR beta V segments appeared in productive rearrangements either about 87% or about 30% of the time, which broadly matched IMGT annotations. A cluster of highly shared sequence variants was judged likely to be a technical artifact of the sequencing pipeline. When HLA alleles, especially DR and DQ, strongly co-occurred, TCR associations were difficult to assign to individual alleles. Because counts were too low, roughly 16 rarely observed V segments, including chromosome 9 orphons, were excluded from the earlier analysis of roughly 580 of the donors. A total of roughly 160 TCR beta chains were listed by the study as associated with cytomegalovirus. A few of the identified cytomegalovirus-associated TCR beta chains were confirmed in vitro to be specific for cytomegalovirus antigens. Most TCR sequences were observed very rarely across donors, whereas some public TCRs were present in many individuals. Several of the top co-occurrence clusters appeared to be linked to parvovirus B19, influenza, CMV and Epstein-Barr virus, according to a later analysis. A later analysis found that TCR association rates varied across HLA loci, with DRB1 alleles showing the most associated TCRs and HLA-C alleles the fewest. In a later analysis, HLA-associated TCR beta chains showed more clonal expansion and lower generation probabilities than non-associated chains that were equally common. In a later analysis, some 17,000 TCR beta sequences were associated with specific HLA alleles at a false discovery rate of 0.05. A later analysis found that most CMV-associated TCR beta chains appeared HLA-restricted, with HLA associations seemingly driven largely by CMV exposure. In a later genetic analysis, fewer N-insertions in productive TCRs were reported among donors in an Asian-associated ancestry cluster than the approximately 670-donor mean. V-gene and J-gene trimming of TCR beta chains was associated with a missense DCLRE1C variant in a later genetic analysis, and the association was replicated in an independent cohort. Linkage disequilibrium might explain the correlated functional status among segregating V segments, but an unknown experimental factor could not be ruled out.

The rearrangement joined TRBV5-4 to TRBJ2-2, with no reliable assignment of the D segment. The sequence was collected from a woman in her 30s in good health and CMV-seropositive. Specimen: PBMCs. The CDR3 is CASSLVTFRGTGELFF. Read as DNA, the sequence is TGTGCCAGCAGCTTGGTAACTTTTAGAGGCACCGGGGAGCTGTTTTTT.